Below are 20 T cell receptor beta chains sequenced from a single sample in a study of shared clonotypes between healthy human individuals. Method: immunoSEQ multiplex PCR; TCRdb's copy keeps in-frame clones and lacks some. The table lists approximately 250,000 clones, 60% to 80% of them singletons. The specimen was memory CD4+ T cells sorted from blood. Subset specified: CD45RA-negative fraction. Receptors originate from a man aged 25-45 years in good health.

J is TRBJ1-2 and V is TRBV2; 7 bases are shared with TRBD1. This CDR3 is built from 13 residues. Germline V CDR1 and CDR2: SNHLY, FYNNEI. The J segment lost 4 bases and the V segment lost 5 bases, leaving 4 bases of the junction unmatched. This chain's CDR3 is CASSRQGSYGYTF. The CDR3 coding sequence is TGTGCCAGCAGTCGACAGGGTAGCTATGGCTACACCTTC.

The V call is TRBV5-4, the J call TRBJ2-2, with 12 nucleotides matching TRBD2. J lost 2 bases, V lost 4 bases, and 3 bases had no gene match. Per the germline V gene, CDR1 is SGHNT and CDR2 is YYREEE (reference sequence). This CDR3 contains 16 residues. In DNA, the CDR3 is TGTGCCAGCAGCCCGGGACTAGCGGGCAACACCGGGGAGCTGTTTTTT. Its protein product is CASSPGLAGNTGELFF.

This rearrangement joins TRBV7-6 to TRBJ2-5, with D possibly being TRBD1 (6 bases). CDR3 length: 13 residues. V gave up 5 bases and J gave up 1 base, with 8 bases separating them. Germline lookup yields CDR1 SGHVS and CDR2 FNYEAQ. CDR3 sequence: CASSQQGQETQYF. The CDR3 bases are TGTGCCAGCAGCCAACAGGGCCAAGAGACCCAGTACTTC.

The genes are TRBV7-3 and TRBJ2-2, with a weak D call TRBD2 (7 bases). Germline loops: CDR1 SGHTA, CDR2 FQGTGA. CDR3 length: 15 amino acids. The V end was cut by 4 bases, the J end by 5 bases, with 14 bases between. CDR3 sequence (DNA): TGTGCCAGCAGCTACATACAGGGAGGGACCGGGGAGCTGTTTTTT. It is translated as CASSYIQGGTGELFF.

This chain links TRBV28 with TRBJ1-1, with TRBD1 identical over 7 bases. V lost 3 bases, J lost 2 bases, and 6 bases stayed unmatched. This CDR3 contains 15 residues. Germline values: CDR1 MDHEN, CDR2 SYDVKM. This CDR3 is CASSLRGPANTEAFF. Here the CDR3 DNA reads TGTGCCAGCAGTTTGAGGGGGCCAGCCAACACTGAAGCTTTCTTT.

The chain couples TRBV2 to TRBJ2-1; the D gene is possibly TRBD2 (7 bases). The germline gives CDR1 SNHLY, CDR2 FYNNEI. The length of the CDR3 is 14 residues. Between the trimmed V and J ends, which lost 5 bases and 4 bases, there was a span of 12 bases. CDR3 in amino acids: CASSRRGGYNEQFF. CDR3 sequence (DNA): TGTGCCAGCAGTCGGAGGGGGGGGTACAATGAGCAGTTCTTC.

This clone has just a few counts. The chain combines TRBV27 with TRBJ2-7; 8 bases fit TRBD2. V trimming: 3 bases; J trimming: 3 bases; junction bases outside the gene matches: 7. The CDR3 runs 15 residues. Germline CDR1 is MNHEY and CDR2 is SMNVEV (reference sequence). Here the CDR3 reads CASSLSGSGNYEQYF. The CDR3 DNA follows: TGTGCCAGCAGTTTGAGCGGGAGCGGAAACTACGAGCAGTACTTC.

The rearrangement links TRBV6-5 to TRBJ1-1; TRBD1 might be the D (5 bases). The length of the CDR3 is 14 residues. V was clipped by 0 bases and J by 5 bases, with 10 bases between them. CDR1 is MNHEY and CDR2 is SVGAGI in the germline V gene. CDR3 sequence (DNA): TGTGCCAGCAGTTACTCAAGCAGGGAGACTGAAGCTTTCTTT. Amino acids: CASSYSSRETEAFF.

This chain links TRBV18 with TRBJ2-5; D is unclear. Trimming took off 2 bases at V and 1 base at J, with 14 bases between the two ends. Per germline, CDR1 KGHSH and CDR2 LQKENI. This CDR3 is built from 16 residues. The CDR3 nucleotides are TGTGCCAGCTCACCATACCGATCACGGCTCCAAGAGACCCAGTACTTC. Protein product: CASSPYRSRLQETQYF.

The chain combines TRBV28 with TRBJ1-2, with TRBD1 matching 11 bases. This CDR3 spans 17 amino acids. The V and J ends lost 3 bases and 1 base, in that order; junction bases with no gene match: 7. The germline gives CDR1 MDHEN, CDR2 SYDVKM. CDR3: CASSFSGQGGLNYGYTF. Here the CDR3 DNA reads TGTGCCAGCAGTTTTTCGGGACAGGGGGGGCTTAACTATGGCTACACCTTC.

CDR3 sequence: CASRRARETQYF. CDR3 sequence (DNA): TGTGCCAGCAGGAGAGCTCGGGAGACCCAGTACTTC. This chain joins TRBV2 and TRBJ2-5, with no clear D. V lost 6 bases and J lost 5, with 10 bases in between. The CDR3 is 12 residues long. The V gene's germline CDR1 is SNHLY and CDR2 FYNNEI.

The gene calls are TRBV29-1 and TRBJ1-1; D is ambiguous. CDR1 is SQVTM, CDR2 ANQGSEA, per germline. The length of the CDR3 is 14 residues. The V and J ends lost 4 bases and 1 base respectively, with 13 bases between them. The DNA for the CDR3 is TGCAGCGTTGGGAAGGCCTGGGAGAACACTGAAGCTTTCTTT. Translation: CSVGKAWENTEAFF.

The chain combines TRBV6-1 with TRBJ1-3; D possibly corresponds to TRBD1 (5 bases). The length of the CDR3 is 14 residues. The V end was cut by 5 bases, the J end by 2 bases, with 10 bases between. Looked up from germline, CDR1 is MNHNS and CDR2 is SASEGT. CDR3 nucleotide sequence: TGTGCCAGCAGTCCGACAGATACTGGAAACACCATATATTTT. Its protein product is CASSPTDTGNTIYF.

J is TRBJ2-5 and V is TRBV6-5; D unclear. Trimming shortened V by 4 bases and J by 9 bases, and 12 bases separated the two germline ends. This CDR3 comprises 12 residues. CDR1 MNHEY and CDR2 SVGAGI come from the germline V gene. CDR3 DNA: TGTGCCAGCAGTTCCAGGAGTAGGGCCCAGTACTTC. Encoded protein: CASSSRSRAQYF.

The genes are TRBV19 and TRBJ2-2; D is unresolved. From germline, CDR1 is LNHDA and CDR2 SQIVND (reference sequence). This CDR3 is built from 13 residues. The V gene lost 3 bases and the J gene lost 6 bases, with 8 bases spanning the gap. The CDR3 nucleotides are TGTGCCAGTAGTATCCGGCGCCCCGGGGAGCTGTTTTTT. This translates into CASSIRRPGELFF.

The chain carries TRBV7-8 and TRBJ2-2; a possible D gene is TRBD2 (6 bases). Germline V lookup: CDR1 SGHVS, CDR2 FQNEAQ. V gave up 1 base and J gave up 11 bases, with 14 bases separating them. CDR3 length: 14 amino acids. The CDR3 DNA follows: TGTGCCAGCAGCTTAGGAGGAGGGAGGTCTGAGCTGTTTTTT. Amino acids: CASSLGGGRSELFF.

The chain has TRBV2 and TRBJ2-3; TRBD1 aligns across 12 bases. V lost 6 bases, J lost 4 bases, and 5 bases stayed unmatched. This CDR3 is 15 amino acids long. The germline CDR1 and CDR2 sequences are SNHLY and FYNNEI. CDR3 DNA sequence: TGTGCCAGCAGCTCCGGGACAGGGGGCGCAGATACGCAGTATTTT. It yields the protein CASSSGTGGADTQYF.

This rearrangement joins TRBV4-1 to TRBJ2-1; no reliable D call. Trimming removed 0 bases at V and 7 bases at J, with 13 bases between. The CDR3 length is 15 residues. Germline assignment: CDR1 MGHRA and CDR2 YSYEKL. DNA of the CDR3: TGCGCCAGCAGCCAAGAAGGGTCGAGAGAGAATGAGCAGTTCTTC. Amino acids: CASSQEGSRENEQFF.

The chain recombines TRBV28 with TRBJ2-1; D remains ambiguous. The V gene lost 1 base and the J gene lost 9 bases, with 19 bases spanning the gap. The CDR3 extends over 16 amino acids. Germline V lookup: CDR1 MDHEN, CDR2 SYDVKM. CDR3 in amino acids: CASSLLRATITAEQFF. The CDR3 nucleotides are TGTGCCAGCAGTTTATTACGAGCGACGATCACCGCTGAGCAGTTCTTC. Combining the CDR3 with reference TRBV28 and TRBJ2-1 gives the whole variable domain DVKVTQSSRYLVKRTGEKVFLECVQDMDHENMFWYRQDPGLGLRLIYFSYDVKMKEKGDIPEGYSVSREKKERFSLILESASTNQTSMYLCASSLLRATITAEQFFGPGTRLTVL.

The count of this clone is one. The CDR3 DNA is TGTGCCAGCAGCTTATCGGGACTAGCCTCCGAGCAGTACTTC. Residues: CASSLSGLASEQYF. J is TRBJ2-7 and V is TRBV7-2; 9 bases are a match to TRBD2. Looked up from germline, CDR1 is SGHTA and CDR2 is FQGNSA. This CDR3 is 14 amino acids long. Trimming took 2 bases from V and 6 from J; bases not matched to a gene: 5. Looking up the rest from reference TRBV7-2 and TRBJ2-7 gives the full variable domain: GAGVSQSPSNKVTEKGKDVELRCDPISGHTALYWYRQSLGQGLEFLIYFQGNSAPDKSGLPSDRFSAERTGGSVSTLTIQRTQQEDSAVYLCASSLSGLASEQYFGPGTRLTVT.